Sequencing of this T cell receptor (beta chain) was carried out in a study of OX40 agonist ivuxolimab in advanced cancers. Clones were sequenced by immunoSEQ multiplex PCR, and TCRdb holds only the in-frame ones, with some missing. The table shows roughly 75,000 clones, with roughly nine tenths occurring only once. V was shortened by 0 bases and J by 7 bases, with 12 bases between the two germline ends. The CDR3 spans 14 residues. Germline V gives CDR1 MNHEY, CDR2 SVGAGI. The TCR originated in an adult with an advanced solid tumor such as melanoma, head and neck, liver or kidney cancer. The specimen comprised CD4+ or CD8+ T cells sorted from blood, sampled in a trial of the OX40 agonist ivuxolimab. V usage is TRBV6-5 and J usage is TRBJ1-1, with D unclear. The CDR3 sequence: CASSYSTGLDEAFF. The CDR3 coding sequence is TGTGCCAGCAGTTACTCGACTGGTCTAGATGAAGCTTTCTTT.